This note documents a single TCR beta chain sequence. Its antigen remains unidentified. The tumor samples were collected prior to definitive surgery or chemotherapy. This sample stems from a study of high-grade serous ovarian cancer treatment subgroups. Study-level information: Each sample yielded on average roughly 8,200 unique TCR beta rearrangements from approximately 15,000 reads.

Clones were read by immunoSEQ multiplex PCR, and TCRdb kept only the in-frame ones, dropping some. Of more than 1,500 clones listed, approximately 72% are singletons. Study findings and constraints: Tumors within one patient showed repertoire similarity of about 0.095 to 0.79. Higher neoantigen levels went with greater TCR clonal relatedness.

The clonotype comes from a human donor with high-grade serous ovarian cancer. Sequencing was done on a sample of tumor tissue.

The CDR3 here is CASSSAPGTGELFF. The DNA for the CDR3 is TGTGCCAGCAGCTCAGCTCCCGGCACCGGGGAGCTGTTTTTT. V and J are TRBV7-9 and TRBJ2-2; D is undetermined. V was cut by 4 bases and J by 4 bases, with 10 bases left in between. The germline CDR1 and CDR2 sequences are SEHNR and FQNEAQ (reference sequence). The CDR3 sequence is 14 residues long. The whole variable domain, remainder taken from reference TRBV7-9 and TRBJ2-2, is DTGVSQNPRHKITKRGQNVTFRCDPISEHNRLYWYRQTLGQGPEFLTYFQNEAQLEKSRLLSDRFSAERPKGSFSTLEIQRTEQGDSAMYLCASSSAPGTGELFFGEGSRLTVL.